This T cell receptor beta chain was documented in a study of blood T cell repertoires in COVID-19. On the study more broadly: Samples representing acute and convalescent COVID-19 were sourced from the United States, Italy and Spain. PBMCs, B-cell-depleted T cells, or T cells provided the cDNA or gDNA that made up the material.

The CDR3 extends over 13 amino acids. Germline V lookup: CDR1 GTSNPN, CDR2 SVGIG (reference sequence). V was cut by 1 base and J by 4 bases, with 10 bases left in between. The table came from immunoSEQ multiplex PCR; TCRdb's copy has only in-frame clones and leaves some out. This sample has more than 70,000 clones, with under 85% found just once. Sequencing was carried out using peripheral blood. V gene TRBV30 combines with J gene TRBJ1-1; D gene ambiguous. This clonotype originated in a human donor in a cohort sampled during active COVID-19. CDR3 in amino acids: CAWSARTSTEAFF. CDR3 bases: TGTGCCTGGAGTGCACGAACTTCCACTGAAGCTTTCTTT.